This TCR beta chain was recorded in a study of blood T cells in healthy people across ages. This CDR3 region has 16 residues. In germline, CDR1 is SEHNR, CDR2 FQNEAQ (reference sequence). Deletions cut 5 bases from V and 0 bases from J, with 14 bases between. Study-level findings and limits: Long-lived and aged donors differed, with more naive CD4+ cells and higher diversity in the long-lived.

A second roughly 6 to 11 cycle PCR used barcoded and J-beta primers. In TCRdb, the 5' RACE reads were re-called with MiXCR into one record per CDR3 protein. The table has some 900,000 distinct CDR3 sequences, more than 25% seen once. In regard to this clonotype: Its specificity is unknown.

Sequencing was done on a sample of blood. The chain employs TRBV7-9 and TRBJ1-3; possibly TRBD1 for D (5 bases). This receptor was identified in a woman older than 75 in good health. CDR3 sequence (DNA): TGTGCCAGCAGCCCTACATCAGGGAGCTCTGGAAACACCATATATTTT. Translation: CASSPTSGSSGNTIYF.